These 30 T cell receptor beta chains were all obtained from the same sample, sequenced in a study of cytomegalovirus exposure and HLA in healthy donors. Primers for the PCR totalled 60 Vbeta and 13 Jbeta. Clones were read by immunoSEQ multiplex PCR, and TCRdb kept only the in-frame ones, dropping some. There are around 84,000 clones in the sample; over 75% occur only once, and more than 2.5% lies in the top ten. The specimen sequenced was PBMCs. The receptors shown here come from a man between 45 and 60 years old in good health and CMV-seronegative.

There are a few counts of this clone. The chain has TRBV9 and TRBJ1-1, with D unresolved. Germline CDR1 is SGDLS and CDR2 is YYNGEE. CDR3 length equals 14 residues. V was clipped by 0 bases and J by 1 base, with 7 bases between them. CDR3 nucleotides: TGTGCCAGCAGCGTAGTGACTCAGAACACTGAAGCTTTCTTT. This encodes CASSVVTQNTEAFF.

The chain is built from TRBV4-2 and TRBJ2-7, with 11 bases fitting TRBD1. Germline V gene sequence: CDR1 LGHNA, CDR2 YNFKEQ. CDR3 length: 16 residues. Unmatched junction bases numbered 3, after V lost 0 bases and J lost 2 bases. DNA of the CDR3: TGTGCCAGCAGCCAAGATGTGGACAGGGGGCCCTACGAGCAGTACTTC. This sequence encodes CASSQDVDRGPYEQYF.

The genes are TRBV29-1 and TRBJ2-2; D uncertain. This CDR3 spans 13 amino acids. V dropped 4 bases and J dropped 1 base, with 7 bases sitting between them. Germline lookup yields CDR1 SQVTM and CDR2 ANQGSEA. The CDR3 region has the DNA TGCAGCGTTGCGACACGGAACACCGGGGAGCTGTTTTTT. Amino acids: CSVATRNTGELFF.

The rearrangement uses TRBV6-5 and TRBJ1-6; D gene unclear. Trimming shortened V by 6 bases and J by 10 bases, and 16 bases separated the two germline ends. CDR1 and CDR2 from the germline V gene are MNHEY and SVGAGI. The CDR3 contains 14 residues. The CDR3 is CASRISTSKSPLHF. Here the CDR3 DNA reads TGTGCCAGCAGAATTTCTACGTCCAAGTCACCCCTCCACTTT.

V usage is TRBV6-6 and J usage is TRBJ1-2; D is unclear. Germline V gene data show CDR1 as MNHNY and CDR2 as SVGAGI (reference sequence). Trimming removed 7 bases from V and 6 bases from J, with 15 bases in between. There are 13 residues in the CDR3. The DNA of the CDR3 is TGTGCCAGCACCCCCAGGCCCTCCAATGGCTACACCTTC. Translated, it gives CASTPRPSNGYTF.

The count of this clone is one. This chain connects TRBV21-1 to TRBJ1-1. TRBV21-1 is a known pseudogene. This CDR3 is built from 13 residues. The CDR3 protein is CASSKARNTEAFF. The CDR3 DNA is TGTGCCAGCAGCAAAGCGCGGAACACTGAAGCTTTCTTT.

DNA for the CDR3: TGTGCCAGCAGCCACGACAAGACAGATGGCTACACCTTC. Translated: CASSHDKTDGYTF. V is TRBV4-2 and J is TRBJ1-2; possibly TRBD1 for D (5 bases). Deletions cut 3 bases from V and 6 bases from J, with 11 bases between. Germline V gives CDR1 LGHNA, CDR2 YNFKEQ. The length of the CDR3 is 13 residues.

The CDR3 region is CASSPSYEQFF. The CDR3 nucleotides are TGTGCCAGCTCACCTTCGTATGAGCAGTTCTTC. The chain links TRBV18 to TRBJ2-1; no definite D call. The CDR3 spans 11 residues. The germline gives CDR1 KGHSH, CDR2 LQKENI. The V and J ends lost 3 bases and 8 bases respectively, with 5 bases between them. The full variable domain, its missing parts supplied by reference TRBV18 and TRBJ2-1, is NAGVMQNPRHLVRRRGQEARLRCSPMKGHSHVYWYRQLPEEGLKFMVYLQKENIIDESGMPKERFSAEFPKEGPSILRIQQVVRGDSAAYFCASSPSYEQFFGPGTRLTVL.

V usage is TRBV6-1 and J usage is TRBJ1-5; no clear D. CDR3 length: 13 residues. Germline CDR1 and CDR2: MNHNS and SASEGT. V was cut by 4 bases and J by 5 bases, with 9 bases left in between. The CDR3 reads CASSGLGDQPQHF. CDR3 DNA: TGTGCCAGCAGTGGGCTCGGGGATCAGCCCCAGCATTTT.

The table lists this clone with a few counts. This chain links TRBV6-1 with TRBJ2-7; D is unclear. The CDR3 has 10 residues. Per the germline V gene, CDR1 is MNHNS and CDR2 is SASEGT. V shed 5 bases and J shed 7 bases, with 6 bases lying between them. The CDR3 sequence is CASSREEQYF. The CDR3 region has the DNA TGTGCCAGCAGTCGTGAGGAGCAGTACTTC.

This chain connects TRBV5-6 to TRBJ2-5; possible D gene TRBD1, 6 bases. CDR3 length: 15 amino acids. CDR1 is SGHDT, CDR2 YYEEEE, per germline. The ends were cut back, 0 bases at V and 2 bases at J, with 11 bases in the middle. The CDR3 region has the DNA TGTGCCAGCAGCTTGGCCCGGGACAAACAAGAGACCCAGTACTTC. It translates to CASSLARDKQETQYF.

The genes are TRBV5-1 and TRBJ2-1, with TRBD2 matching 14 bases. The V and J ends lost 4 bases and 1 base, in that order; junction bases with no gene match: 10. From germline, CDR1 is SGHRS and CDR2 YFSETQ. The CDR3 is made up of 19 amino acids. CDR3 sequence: CASSPTGTSGGSSYNEQFF. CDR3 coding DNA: TGCGCCAGCAGCCCGACCGGGACTAGCGGGGGTTCATCCTACAATGAGCAGTTCTTC.

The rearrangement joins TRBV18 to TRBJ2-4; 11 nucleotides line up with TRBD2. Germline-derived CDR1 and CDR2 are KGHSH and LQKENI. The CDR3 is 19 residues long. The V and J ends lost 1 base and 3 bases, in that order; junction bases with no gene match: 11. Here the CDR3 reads CASSPLAGGPVVGKNIQYF. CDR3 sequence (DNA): TGTGCCAGCTCACCACTAGCGGGGGGGCCGGTAGTTGGCAAAAACATTCAGTACTTC.

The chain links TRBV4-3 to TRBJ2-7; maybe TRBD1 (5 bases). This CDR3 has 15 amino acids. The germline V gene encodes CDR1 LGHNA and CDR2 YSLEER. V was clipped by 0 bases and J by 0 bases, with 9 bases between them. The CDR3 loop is CASSQDRESSYEQYF. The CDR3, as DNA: TGCGCCAGCAGCCAAGACAGGGAATCCTCCTACGAGCAGTACTTC.

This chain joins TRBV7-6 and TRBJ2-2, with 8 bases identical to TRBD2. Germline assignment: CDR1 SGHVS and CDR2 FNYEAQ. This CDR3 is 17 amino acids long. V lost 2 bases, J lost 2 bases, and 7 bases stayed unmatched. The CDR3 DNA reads TGTGCCAGCAGCTTATTCTCGGGGGGGGTTAACACCGGGGAGCTGTTTTTT. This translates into CASSLFSGGVNTGELFF.

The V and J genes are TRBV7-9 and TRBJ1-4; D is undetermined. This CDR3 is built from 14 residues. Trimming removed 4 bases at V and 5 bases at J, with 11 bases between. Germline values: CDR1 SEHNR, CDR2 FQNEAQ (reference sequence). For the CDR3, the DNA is TGTGCCAGCAGCTCCGGCGGCTGGAATGAAAAACTGTTTTTT. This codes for CASSSGGWNEKLFF. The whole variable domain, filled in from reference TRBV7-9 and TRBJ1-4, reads DTGVSQNPRHKITKRGQNVTFRCDPISEHNRLYWYRQTLGQGPEFLTYFQNEAQLEKSRLLSDRFSAERPKGSFSTLEIQRTEQGDSAMYLCASSSGGWNEKLFFGSGTQLSVL.

The CDR3 region is CASSLSAGAGANVLTF. The CDR3 DNA follows: TGTGCCAGCAGCTTATCGGCCGGGGCTGGGGCCAACGTCCTGACTTTC. This rearrangement joins TRBV11-2 to TRBJ2-6, with D maybe TRBD2 (5 bases). From germline, CDR1 is SGHAT and CDR2 FQNNGV. The V end was cut by 2 bases, the J end by 2 bases, with 10 bases between. This CDR3 region has 16 residues.

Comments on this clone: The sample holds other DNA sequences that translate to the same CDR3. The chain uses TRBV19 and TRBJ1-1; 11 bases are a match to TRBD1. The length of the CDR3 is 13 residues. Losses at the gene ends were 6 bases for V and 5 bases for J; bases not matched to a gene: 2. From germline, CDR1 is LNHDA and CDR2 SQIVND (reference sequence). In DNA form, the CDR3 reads TGTGCCAGTAGCGGACAGGGGGCGACTGAAGCTTTCTTT. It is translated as CASSGQGATEAFF.

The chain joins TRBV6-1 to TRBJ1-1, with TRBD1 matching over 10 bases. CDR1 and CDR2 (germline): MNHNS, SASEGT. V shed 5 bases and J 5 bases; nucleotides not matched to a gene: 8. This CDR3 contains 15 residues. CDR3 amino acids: CASSKTTGGWTEAFF. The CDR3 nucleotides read TGTGCCAGCAGTAAGACGACAGGGGGCTGGACTGAAGCTTTCTTT.

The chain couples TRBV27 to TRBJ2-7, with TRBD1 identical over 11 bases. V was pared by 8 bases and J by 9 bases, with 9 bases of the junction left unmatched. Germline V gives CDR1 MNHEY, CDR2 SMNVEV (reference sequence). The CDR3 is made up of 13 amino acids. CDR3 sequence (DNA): TGTGCCAGCGGGAGGACAGGGGGCGGCGGGCAGTACTTC. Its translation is CASGRTGGGGQYF.

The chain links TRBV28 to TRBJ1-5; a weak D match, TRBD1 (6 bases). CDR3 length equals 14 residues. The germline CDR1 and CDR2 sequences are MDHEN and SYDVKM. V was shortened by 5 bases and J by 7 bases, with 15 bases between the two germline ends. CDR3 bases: TGTGCCAGCAGTGAAACAGGGAGCAGACAGCCCCAGCATTTT. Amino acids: CASSETGSRQPQHF.

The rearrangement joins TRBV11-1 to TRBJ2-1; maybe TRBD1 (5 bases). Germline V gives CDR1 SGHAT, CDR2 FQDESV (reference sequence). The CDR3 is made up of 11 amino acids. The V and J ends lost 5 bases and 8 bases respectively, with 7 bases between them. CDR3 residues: CASSQGYEQFF. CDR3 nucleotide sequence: TGTGCCAGCAGCCAGGGATATGAGCAGTTCTTC.

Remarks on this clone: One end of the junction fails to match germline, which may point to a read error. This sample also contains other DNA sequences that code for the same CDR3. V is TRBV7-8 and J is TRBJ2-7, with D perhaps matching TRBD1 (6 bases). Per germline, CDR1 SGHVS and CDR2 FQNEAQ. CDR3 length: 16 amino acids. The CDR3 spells CASSLAPPGHNYEQYF. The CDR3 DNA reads TGCGCCAGCAGCTTAGCCCCCCCGGGACACAACTACGAGCAGTACTTC.

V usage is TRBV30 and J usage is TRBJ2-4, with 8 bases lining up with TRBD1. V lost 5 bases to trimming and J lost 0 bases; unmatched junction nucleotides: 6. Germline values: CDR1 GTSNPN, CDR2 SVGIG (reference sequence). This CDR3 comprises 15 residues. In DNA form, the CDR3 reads TGTGCCTGGGGGGGACAGGACCTAGCCAAAAACATTCAGTACTTC. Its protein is CAWGGQDLAKNIQYF.

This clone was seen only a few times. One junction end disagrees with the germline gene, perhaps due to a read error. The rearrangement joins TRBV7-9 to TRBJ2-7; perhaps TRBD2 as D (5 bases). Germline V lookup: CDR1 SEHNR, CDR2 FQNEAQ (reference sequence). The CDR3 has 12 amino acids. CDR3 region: CSSSSPPSGQYF. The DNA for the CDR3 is TGTTCCAGCAGCTCCCCCCCCAGCGGGCAGTACTTC.

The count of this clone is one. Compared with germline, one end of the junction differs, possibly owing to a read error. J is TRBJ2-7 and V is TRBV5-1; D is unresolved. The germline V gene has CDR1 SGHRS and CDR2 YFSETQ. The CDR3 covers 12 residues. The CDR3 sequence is CASIPPSHEQYF. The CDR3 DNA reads TGCGCCAGCATTCCTCCCTCCCACGAGCAGTACTTC.

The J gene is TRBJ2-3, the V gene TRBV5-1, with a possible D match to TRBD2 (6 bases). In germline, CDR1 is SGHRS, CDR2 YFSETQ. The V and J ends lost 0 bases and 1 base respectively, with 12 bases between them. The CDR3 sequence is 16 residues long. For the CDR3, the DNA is TGCGCCAGCAGCTTGGGGGCTAGCGTAGGCACAGATACGCAGTATTTT. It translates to CASSLGASVGTDTQYF.

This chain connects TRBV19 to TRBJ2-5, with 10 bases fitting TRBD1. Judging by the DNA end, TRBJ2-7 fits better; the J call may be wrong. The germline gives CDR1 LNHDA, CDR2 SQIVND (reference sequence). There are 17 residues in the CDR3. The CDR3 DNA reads TGTGCCAGTAGTTACACCCCGGACAGGGGGAGCTCCTACGAGCAGTACTTC. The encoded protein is CASSYTPDRGSSYEQYF.

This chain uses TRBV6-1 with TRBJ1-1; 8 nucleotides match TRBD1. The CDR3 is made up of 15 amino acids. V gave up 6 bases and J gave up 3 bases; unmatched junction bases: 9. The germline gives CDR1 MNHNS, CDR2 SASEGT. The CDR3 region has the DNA TGTGCCAGCAGCTCACAGGGACAGGCATACACTGAAGCTTTCTTT. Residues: CASSSQGQAYTEAFF.

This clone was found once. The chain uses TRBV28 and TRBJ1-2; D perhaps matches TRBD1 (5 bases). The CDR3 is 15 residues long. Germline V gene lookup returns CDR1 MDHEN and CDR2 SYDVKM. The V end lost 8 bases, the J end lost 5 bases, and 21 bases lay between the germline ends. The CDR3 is CASLSGGGSPYGYTF. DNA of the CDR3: TGTGCCAGCCTTTCCGGGGGGGGATCCCCTTATGGCTACACCTTC.